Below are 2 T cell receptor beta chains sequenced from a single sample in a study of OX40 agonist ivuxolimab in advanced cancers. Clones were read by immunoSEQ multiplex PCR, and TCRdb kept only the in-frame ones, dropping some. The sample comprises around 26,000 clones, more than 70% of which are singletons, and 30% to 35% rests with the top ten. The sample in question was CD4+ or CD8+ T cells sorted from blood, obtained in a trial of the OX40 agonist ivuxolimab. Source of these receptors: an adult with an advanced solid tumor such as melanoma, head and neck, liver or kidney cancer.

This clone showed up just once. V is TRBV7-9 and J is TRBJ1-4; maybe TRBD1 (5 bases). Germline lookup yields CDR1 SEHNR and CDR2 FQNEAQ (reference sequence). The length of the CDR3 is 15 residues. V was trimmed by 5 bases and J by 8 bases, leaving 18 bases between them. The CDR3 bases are TGTGCCAGCAGCAATTCGCGGGACCCTGGAGAAAAACTGTTTTTT. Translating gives CASSNSRDPGEKLFF.

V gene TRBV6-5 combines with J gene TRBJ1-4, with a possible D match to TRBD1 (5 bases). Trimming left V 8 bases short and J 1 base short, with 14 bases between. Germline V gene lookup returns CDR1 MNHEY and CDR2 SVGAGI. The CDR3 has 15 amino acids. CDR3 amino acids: CASWGRDGTNEKLFF. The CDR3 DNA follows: TGTGCCAGCTGGGGCAGGGATGGAACTAATGAAAAACTGTTTTTT.